Shown below are 3 T cell receptor beta chains from a single sample sequenced in a study of T cells in Graves' hyperthyroidism and ophthalmopathy. Regions amplified from RNA transcripts were the TCR beta CDR3 regions. Primed by the HTBI set, a first-round RT-PCR was run on the TCR CDR3. A single record per CDR3 protein comes from TCRdb applying MiXCR to the multiplex PCR reads. The sample holds approximately 400,000 distinct CDR3 sequences, about a fifth seen once. The sample taken for sequencing was blood. These receptors all come from a young woman with Graves' hyperthyroidism.

This clonotype was observed a few times. The chain links TRBV29-1 to TRBJ2-7; D is possibly TRBD1 or TRBD2 (5 bases each). CDR1 is SQVTM and CDR2 is ANQGSEA in the germline V gene. The CDR3 is made up of 11 amino acids. The germline V and J ends were trimmed by 8 bases and 5 bases, with 13 bases remaining between them. CDR3 nucleotides: TGCAGCTTTAGTGGGGGTCACGAGCAGTACTTC. This codes for CSFSGGHEQYF.

This clonotype was recorded many times. This chain connects TRBV11-2 to TRBJ1-1; TRBD1 matches at 7 bases. With 4 bases clipped from V and 5 bases from J, the junction kept 4 bases outside the gene matches. The CDR3 runs to 13 residues. Germline-derived CDR1 and CDR2 are SGHAT and FQNNGV. DNA of the CDR3: TGTGCCAGCAGCTCCTGGGACAGAACTGAAGCTTTCTTT. It is translated as CASSSWDRTEAFF.

This chain uses TRBV7-2 with TRBJ2-3; D is unclear. CDR1 is SGHTA, CDR2 FQGNSA, per germline. Trimming pared 5 bases from V and 5 bases from J, leaving 17 bases between. The CDR3 runs to 15 residues. The CDR3 nucleotides read TGTGCCAGCAGCCTAGGGCGTTTCCTCGGAGATACGCAGTATTTT. This codes for CASSLGRFLGDTQYF.